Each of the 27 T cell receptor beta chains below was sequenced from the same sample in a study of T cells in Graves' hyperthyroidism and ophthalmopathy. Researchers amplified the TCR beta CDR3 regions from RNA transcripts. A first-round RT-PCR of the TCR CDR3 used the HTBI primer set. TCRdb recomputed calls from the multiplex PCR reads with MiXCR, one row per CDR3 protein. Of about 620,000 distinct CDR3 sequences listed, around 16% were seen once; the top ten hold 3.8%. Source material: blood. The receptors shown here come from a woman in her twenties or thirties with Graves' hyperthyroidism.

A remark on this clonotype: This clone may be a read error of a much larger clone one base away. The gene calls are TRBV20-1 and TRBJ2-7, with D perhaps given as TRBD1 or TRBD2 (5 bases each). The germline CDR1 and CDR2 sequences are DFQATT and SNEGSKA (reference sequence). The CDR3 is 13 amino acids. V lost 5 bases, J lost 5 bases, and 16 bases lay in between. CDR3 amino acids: CSARDPLRHEQYF. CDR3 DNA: TGCAGTGCTCGGGACCCTCTTCGCCACGAGCAGTACTTC.

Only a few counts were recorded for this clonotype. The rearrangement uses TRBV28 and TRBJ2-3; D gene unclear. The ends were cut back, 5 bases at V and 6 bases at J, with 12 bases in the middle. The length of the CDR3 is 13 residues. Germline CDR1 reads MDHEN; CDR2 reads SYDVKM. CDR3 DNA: TGTGCCAGCAGTGATAACGTGTTGGATACGCAGTATTTT. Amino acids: CASSDNVLDTQYF.

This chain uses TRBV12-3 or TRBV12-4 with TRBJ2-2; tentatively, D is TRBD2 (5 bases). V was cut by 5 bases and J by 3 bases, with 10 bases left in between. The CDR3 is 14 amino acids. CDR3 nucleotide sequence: TGTGCCAGCAGTCCATCGGAGGACACCGGGGAGCTGTTTTTT. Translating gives CASSPSEDTGELFF.

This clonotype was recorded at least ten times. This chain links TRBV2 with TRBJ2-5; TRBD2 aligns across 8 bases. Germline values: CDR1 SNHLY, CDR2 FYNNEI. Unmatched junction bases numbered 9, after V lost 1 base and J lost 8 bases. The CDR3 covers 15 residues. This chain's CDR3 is CASSEGPGGRETQYF. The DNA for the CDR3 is TGTGCCAGCAGTGAAGGTCCGGGAGGGAGGGAAACCCAGTACTTC.

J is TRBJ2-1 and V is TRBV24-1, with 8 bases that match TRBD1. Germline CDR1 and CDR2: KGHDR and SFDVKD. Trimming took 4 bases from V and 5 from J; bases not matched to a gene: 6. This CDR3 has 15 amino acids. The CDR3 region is CATSEAGTGDNEQFF. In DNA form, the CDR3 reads TGTGCCACCAGTGAGGCCGGGACAGGTGACAATGAGCAGTTCTTC.

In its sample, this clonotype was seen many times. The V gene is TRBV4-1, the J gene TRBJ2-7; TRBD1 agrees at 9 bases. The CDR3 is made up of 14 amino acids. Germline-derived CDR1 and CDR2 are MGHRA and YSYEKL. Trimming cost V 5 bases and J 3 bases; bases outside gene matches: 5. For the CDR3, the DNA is TGCGCCAGCAGCTTTGAGGACAGGGGCTACGAGCAGTACTTC. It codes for CASSFEDRGYEQYF.

CDR3 coding DNA: TGTGCCAGCAGCTTCAACCCGGACGTCTATGGCTACACCTTC. It specifies CASSFNPDVYGYTF. The chain is built from TRBV9 and TRBJ1-2; D remains unclear. V was pared by 4 bases and J by 4 bases, with 14 bases between. CDR1 and CDR2 (germline): SGDLS, YYNGEE. CDR3 length equals 14 residues.

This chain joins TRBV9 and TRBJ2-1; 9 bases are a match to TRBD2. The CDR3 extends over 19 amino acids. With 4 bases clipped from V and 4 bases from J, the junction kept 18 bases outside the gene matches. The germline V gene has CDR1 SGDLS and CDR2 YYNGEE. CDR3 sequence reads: CASSTRGRAMVLGYNEQFF. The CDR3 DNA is TGTGCCAGCAGCACTCGCGGGAGGGCTATGGTATTGGGTTACAATGAGCAGTTCTTC.

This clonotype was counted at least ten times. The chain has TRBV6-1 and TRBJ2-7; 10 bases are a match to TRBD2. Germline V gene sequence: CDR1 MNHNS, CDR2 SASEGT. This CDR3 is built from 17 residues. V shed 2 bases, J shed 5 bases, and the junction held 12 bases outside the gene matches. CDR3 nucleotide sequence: TGTGCCAGCAGTGAATTTTTTCTAGCGGGAGTGTCGGACGAGCAGTACTTC. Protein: CASSEFFLAGVSDEQYF.

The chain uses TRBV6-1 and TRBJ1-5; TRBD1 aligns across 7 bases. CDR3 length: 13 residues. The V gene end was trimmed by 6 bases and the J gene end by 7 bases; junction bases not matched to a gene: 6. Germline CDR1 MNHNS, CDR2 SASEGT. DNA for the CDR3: TGTGCCAGCAGCGACAGGGAAAGGCAGCCCCAGCATTTT. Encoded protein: CASSDRERQPQHF.

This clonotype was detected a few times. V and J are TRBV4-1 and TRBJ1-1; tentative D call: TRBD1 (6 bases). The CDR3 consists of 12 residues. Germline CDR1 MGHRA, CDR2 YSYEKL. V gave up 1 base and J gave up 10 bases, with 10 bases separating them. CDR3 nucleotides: TGCGCCAGCAGCCAAGTGTCCAGGGGAGCTTTCTTT. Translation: CASSQVSRGAFF.

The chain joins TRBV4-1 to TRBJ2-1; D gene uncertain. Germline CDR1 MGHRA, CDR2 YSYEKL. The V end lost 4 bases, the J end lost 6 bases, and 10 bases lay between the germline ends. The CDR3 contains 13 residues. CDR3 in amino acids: CASSPDPTNEQFF. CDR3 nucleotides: TGCGCCAGCAGCCCTGATCCGACCAATGAGCAGTTCTTC.

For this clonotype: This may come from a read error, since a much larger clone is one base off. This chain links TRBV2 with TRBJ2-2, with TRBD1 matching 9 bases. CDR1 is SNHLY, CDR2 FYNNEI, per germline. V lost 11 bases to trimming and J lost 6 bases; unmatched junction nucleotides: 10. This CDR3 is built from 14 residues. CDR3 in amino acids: CAEKIQGAAGELFF. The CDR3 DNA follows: TGTGCCGAAAAAATACAGGGGGCGGCCGGGGAGCTGTTTTTT.

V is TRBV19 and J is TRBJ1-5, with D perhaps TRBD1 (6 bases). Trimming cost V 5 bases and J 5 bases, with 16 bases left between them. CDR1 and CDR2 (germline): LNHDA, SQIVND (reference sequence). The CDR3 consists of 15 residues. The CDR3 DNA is TGTGCCAGTAGTCTGCAACAGGGAAGTTATCAGCCCCAGCATTTT. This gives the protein CASSLQQGSYQPQHF.

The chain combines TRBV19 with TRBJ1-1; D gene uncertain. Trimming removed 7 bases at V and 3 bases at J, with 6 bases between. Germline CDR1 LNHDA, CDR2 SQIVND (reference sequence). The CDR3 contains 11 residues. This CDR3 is CASMFDTEAFF. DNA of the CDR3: TGTGCCAGTATGTTCGACACTGAAGCTTTCTTT.

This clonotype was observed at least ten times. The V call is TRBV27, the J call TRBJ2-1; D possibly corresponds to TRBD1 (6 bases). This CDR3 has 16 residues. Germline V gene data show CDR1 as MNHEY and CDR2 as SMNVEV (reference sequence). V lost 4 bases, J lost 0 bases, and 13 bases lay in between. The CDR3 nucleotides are TGTGCCAGCAGTTCGTACGGACAGAGCTCCTACAATGAGCAGTTCTTC. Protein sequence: CASSSYGQSSYNEQFF.

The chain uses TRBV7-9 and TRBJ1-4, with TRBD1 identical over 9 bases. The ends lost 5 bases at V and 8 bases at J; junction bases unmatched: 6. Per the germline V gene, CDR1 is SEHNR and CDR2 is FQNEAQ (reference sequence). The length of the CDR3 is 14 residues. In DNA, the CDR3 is TGTGCCAGCAGCCTCCGGACAGGGGAAGAAAAACTGTTTTTT. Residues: CASSLRTGEEKLFF.

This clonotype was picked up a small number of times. The DNA of the CDR3 is TGCGCCAGCAGCCACACTAGGGGGTCCTACGAGCAGTACTTC. As protein: CASSHTRGSYEQYF. J is TRBJ2-7 and V is TRBV4-3; maybe TRBD1 (6 bases). Germline CDR1 and CDR2: LGHNA and YSLEER. The CDR3 consists of 14 residues. Trimming shortened V by 3 bases and J by 1 base, and 10 bases separated the two germline ends.

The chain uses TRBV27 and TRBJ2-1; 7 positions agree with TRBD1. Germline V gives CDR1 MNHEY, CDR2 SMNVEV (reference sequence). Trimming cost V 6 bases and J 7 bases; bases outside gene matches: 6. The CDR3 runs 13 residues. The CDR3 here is CASRQTQGNEQFF. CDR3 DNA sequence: TGTGCCAGCAGGCAAACACAGGGGAATGAGCAGTTCTTC.

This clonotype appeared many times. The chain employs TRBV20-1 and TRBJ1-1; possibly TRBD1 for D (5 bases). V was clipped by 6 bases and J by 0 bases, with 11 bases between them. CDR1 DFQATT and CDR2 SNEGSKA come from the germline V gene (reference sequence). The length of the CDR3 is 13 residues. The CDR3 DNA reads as TGCAGTGCCCCGGGACCGATGAACACTGAAGCTTTCTTT. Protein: CSAPGPMNTEAFF.

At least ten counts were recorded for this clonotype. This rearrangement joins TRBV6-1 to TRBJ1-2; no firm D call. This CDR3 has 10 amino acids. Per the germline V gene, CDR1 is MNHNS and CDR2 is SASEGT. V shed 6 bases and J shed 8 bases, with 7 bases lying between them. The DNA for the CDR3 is TGTGCCAGCAGCTTATCCGGCTACACCTTC. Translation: CASSLSGYTF.

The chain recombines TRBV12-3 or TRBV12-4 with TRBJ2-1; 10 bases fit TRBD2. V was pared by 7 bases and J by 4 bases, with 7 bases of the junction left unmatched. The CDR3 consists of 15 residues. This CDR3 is CASTPSGSPYNEQFF. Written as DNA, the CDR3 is TGTGCCAGCACCCCTAGCGGGAGCCCTTACAATGAGCAGTTCTTC.

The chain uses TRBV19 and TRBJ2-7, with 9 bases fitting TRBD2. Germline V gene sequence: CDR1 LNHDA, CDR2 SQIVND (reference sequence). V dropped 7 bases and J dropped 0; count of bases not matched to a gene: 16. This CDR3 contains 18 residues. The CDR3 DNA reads TGTGCCAGTAAACAGCGGGGGGTCCAGGGACGGTCCTCCTACGAGCAGTACTTC. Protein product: CASKQRGVQGRSSYEQYF.

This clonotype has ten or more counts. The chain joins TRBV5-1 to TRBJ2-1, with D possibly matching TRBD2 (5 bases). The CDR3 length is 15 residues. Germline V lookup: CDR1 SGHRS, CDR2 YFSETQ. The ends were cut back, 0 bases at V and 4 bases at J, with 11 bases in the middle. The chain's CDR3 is CASSLVGEAYNEQFF. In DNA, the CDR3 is TGCGCCAGCAGCTTGGTCGGGGAAGCTTACAATGAGCAGTTCTTC.

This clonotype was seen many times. The CDR3 DNA reads TGTGCCAGCAGCCCCGGGACAGGGGTTGACGAGCAGTACTTC. Its translation is CASSPGTGVDEQYF. The rearrangement links TRBV11-2 to TRBJ2-7, with 10 bases identical to TRBD1. The J segment lost 5 bases and the V segment lost 5 bases, leaving 6 bases of the junction unmatched. The CDR3 has 14 amino acids. The germline CDR1 and CDR2 sequences are SGHAT and FQNNGV. The full variable domain, rest sourced from reference TRBV11-2 and TRBJ2-7, is EAGVAQSPRYKIIEKRQSVAFWCNPISGHATLYWYQQILGQGPKLLIQFQNNGVVDDSQLPKDRFSAERLKGVDSTLKIQPAKLEDSAVYLCASSPGTGVDEQYFGPGTRLTVT.

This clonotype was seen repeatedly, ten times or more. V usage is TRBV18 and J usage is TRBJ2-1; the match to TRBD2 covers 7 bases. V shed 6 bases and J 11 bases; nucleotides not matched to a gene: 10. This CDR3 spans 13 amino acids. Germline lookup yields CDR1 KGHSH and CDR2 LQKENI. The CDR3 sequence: CASSQERDSQQFF. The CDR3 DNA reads TGTGCCAGCTCCCAGGAGCGGGATAGTCAGCAGTTCTTC.

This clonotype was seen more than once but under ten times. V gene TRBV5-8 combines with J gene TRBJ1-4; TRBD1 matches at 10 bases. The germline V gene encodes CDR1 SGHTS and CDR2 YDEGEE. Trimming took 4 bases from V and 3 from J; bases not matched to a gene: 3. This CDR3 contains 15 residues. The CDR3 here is CASSPGQGANEKLFF. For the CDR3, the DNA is TGTGCCAGCAGCCCTGGACAGGGGGCTAATGAAAAACTGTTTTTT.